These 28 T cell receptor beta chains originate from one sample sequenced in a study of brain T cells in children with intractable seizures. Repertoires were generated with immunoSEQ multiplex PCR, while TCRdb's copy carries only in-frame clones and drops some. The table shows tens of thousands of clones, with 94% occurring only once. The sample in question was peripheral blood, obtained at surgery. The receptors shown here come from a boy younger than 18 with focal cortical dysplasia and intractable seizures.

The CDR3 DNA reads TGTGCCAGCAGCGTAGGAGCGGGGGGCTACAATGAGCAGTTCTTC. It encodes CASSVGAGGYNEQFF. The V gene is TRBV9, the J gene TRBJ2-1; 9 nucleotides line up with TRBD2. The CDR3 is 15 residues long. Germline CDR1 SGDLS, CDR2 YYNGEE. Trimming took 0 bases from V and 3 from J; bases not matched to a gene: 1.

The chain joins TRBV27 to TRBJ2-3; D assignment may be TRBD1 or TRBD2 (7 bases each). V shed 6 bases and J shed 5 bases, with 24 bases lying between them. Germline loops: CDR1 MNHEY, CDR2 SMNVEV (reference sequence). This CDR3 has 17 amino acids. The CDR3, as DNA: TGTGCCAGCAGAAAGGGGATAGGCAGGGGGAGGGAAGATACGCAGTATTTT. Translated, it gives CASRKGIGRGREDTQYF.

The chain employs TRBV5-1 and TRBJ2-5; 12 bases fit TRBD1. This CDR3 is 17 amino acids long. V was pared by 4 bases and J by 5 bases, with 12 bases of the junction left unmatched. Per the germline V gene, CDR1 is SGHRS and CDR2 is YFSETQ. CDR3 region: CASSAAWGQGAGETQYF. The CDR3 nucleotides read TGCGCCAGCAGCGCGGCTTGGGGACAGGGGGCCGGGGAGACCCAGTACTTC.

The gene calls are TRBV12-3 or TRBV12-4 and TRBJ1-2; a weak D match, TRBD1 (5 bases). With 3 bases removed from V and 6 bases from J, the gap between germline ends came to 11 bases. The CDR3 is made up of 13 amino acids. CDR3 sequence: CASSLGTVHGYTF. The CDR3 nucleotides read TGTGCCAGCAGTTTGGGGACCGTACATGGCTACACCTTC.

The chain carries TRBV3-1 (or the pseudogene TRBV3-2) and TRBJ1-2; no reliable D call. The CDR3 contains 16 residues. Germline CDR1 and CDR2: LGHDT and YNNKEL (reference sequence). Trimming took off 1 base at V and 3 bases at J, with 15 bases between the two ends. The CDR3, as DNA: TGTGCCAGCAGCCAAGGGCTCCTCGGTGTGGACTATGGCTACACCTTC. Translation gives CASSQGLLGVDYGYTF.

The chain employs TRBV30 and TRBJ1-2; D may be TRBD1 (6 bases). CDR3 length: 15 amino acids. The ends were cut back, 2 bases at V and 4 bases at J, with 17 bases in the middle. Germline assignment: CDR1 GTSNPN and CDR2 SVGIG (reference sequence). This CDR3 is CAWSQGRGDTYGYTF. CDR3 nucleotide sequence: TGTGCCTGGAGTCAAGGCAGGGGCGATACCTATGGCTACACCTTC.

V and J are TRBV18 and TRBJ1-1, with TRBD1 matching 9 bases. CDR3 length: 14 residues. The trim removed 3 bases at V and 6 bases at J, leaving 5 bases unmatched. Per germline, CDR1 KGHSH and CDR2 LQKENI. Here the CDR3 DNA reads TGTGCCAGCTCACCGGGACAGGGTAAGGCTGAAGCTTTCTTT. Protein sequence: CASSPGQGKAEAFF.

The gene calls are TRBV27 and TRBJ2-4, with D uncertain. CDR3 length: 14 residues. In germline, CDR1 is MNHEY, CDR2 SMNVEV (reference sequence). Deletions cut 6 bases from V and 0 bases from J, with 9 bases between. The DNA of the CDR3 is TGTGCCAGCAGCCCCAGGTTAGCCAAAAACATTCAGTACTTC. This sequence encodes CASSPRLAKNIQYF.

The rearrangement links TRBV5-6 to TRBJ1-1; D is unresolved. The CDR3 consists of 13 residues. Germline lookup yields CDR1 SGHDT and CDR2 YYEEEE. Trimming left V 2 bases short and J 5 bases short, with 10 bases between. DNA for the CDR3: TGTGCCAGCAGCTTCCCGCAGAGAACTGAAGCTTTCTTT. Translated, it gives CASSFPQRTEAFF.

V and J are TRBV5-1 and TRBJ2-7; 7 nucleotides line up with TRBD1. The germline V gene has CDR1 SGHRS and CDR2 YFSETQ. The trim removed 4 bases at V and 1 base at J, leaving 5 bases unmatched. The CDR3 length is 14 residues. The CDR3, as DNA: TGCGCCAGCAGCATCTGGACAGGATCCTACGAGCAGTACTTC. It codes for CASSIWTGSYEQYF.

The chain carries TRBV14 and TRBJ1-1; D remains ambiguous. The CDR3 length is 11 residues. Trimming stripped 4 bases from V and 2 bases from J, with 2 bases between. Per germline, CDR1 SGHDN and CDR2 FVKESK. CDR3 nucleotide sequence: TGTGCCAGCAGCCTCAACACTGAAGCTTTCTTT. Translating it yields CASSLNTEAFF.

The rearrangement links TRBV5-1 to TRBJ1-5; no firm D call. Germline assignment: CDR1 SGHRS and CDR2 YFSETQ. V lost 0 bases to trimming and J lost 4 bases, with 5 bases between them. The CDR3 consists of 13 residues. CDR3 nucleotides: TGCGCCAGCAGCTTGGAGGTAAATCAGCCCCAGCATTTT. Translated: CASSLEVNQPQHF.

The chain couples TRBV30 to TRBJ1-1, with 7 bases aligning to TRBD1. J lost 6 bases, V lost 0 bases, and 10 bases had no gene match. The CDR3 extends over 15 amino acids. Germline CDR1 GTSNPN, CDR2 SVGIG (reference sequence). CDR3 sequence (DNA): TGTGCCTGGAGTGTTACCCGGACAGGCGGCGCTGAAGCTTTCTTT. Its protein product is CAWSVTRTGGAEAFF.

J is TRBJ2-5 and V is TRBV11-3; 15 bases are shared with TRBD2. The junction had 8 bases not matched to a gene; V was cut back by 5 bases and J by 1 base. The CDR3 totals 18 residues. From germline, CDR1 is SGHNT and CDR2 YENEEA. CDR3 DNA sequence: TGTGCCAGCAGCCCTGGACTAGCGGGGGGGACCTTCCAAGAGACCCAGTACTTC. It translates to CASSPGLAGGTFQETQYF.

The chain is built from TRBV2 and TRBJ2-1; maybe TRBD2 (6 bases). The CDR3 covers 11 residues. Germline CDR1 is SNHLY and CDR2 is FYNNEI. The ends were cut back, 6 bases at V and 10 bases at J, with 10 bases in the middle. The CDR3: CASSAGREQFF. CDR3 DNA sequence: TGTGCCAGCAGCGCGGGGCGGGAGCAGTTCTTC.

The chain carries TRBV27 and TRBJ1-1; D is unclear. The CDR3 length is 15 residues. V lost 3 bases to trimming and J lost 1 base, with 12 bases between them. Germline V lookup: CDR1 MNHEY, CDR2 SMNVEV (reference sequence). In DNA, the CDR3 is TGTGCCAGCAGTTTTATAGGCAGAAAGAACACTGAAGCTTTCTTT. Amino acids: CASSFIGRKNTEAFF.

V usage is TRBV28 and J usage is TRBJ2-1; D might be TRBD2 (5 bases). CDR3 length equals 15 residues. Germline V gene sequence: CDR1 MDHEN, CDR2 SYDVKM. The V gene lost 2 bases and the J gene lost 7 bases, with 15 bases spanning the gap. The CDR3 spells CASSLRTSSRNEQFF. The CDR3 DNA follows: TGTGCCAGCAGTTTAAGGACTTCCTCCCGGAATGAGCAGTTCTTC.

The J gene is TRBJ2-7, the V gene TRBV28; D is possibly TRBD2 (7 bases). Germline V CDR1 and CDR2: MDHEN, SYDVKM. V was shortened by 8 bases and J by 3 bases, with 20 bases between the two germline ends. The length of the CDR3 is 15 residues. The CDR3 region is CASQVGGATGYEQYF. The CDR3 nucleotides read TGTGCCAGCCAGGTAGGGGGGGCCACCGGCTACGAGCAGTACTTC.

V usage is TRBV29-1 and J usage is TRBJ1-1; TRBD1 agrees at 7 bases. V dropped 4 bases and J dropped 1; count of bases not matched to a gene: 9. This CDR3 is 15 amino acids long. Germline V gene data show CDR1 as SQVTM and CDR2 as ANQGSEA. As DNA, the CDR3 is TGCAGCGTTGCTTTTATAGCAGGGGGGAACACTGAAGCTTTCTTT. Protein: CSVAFIAGGNTEAFF.

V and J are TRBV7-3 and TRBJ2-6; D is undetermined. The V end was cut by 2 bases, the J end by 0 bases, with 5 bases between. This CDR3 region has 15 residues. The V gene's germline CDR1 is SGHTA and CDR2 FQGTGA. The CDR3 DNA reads TGTGCCAGCAGCTTAGGGGTCTCTGGGGCCAACGTCCTGACTTTC. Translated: CASSLGVSGANVLTF.

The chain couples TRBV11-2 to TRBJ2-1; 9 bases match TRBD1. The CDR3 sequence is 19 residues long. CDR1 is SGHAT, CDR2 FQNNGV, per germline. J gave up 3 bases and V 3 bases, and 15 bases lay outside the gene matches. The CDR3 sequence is CASSFPLNMDRGDYNEQFF. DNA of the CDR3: TGTGCCAGCAGCTTTCCCCTCAATATGGACAGGGGTGACTACAATGAGCAGTTCTTC.

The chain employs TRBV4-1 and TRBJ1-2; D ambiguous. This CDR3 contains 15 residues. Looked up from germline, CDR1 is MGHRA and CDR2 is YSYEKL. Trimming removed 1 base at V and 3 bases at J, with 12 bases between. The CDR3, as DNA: TGCGCCAGCAGCCAAGCTAATCCAGGAGACTATGGCTACACCTTC. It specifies CASSQANPGDYGYTF.

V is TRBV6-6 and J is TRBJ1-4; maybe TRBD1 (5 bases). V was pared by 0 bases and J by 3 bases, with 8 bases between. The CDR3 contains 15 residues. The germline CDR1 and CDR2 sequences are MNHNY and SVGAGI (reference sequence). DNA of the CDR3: TGTGCCAGCAGTTACTCCGGGACGCCTAATGAAAAACTGTTTTTT. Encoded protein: CASSYSGTPNEKLFF.

The CDR3 bases are TGTGCCATCAGTGAACTAGCGGGAGCGGATACGCAGTATTTT. Encoded protein: CAISELAGADTQYF. The chain is built from TRBV10-3 and TRBJ2-3; 11 positions match TRBD2. V lost 3 bases, J lost 6 bases, and 2 bases stayed unmatched. The CDR3 consists of 14 residues. Looked up from germline, CDR1 is ENHRY and CDR2 is SYGVKD.

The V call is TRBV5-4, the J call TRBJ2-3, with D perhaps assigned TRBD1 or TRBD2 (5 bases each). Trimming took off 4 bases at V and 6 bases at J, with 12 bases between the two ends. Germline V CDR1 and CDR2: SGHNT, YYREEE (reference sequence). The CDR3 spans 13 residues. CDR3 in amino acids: CASSPGPGDTQYF. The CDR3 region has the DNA TGTGCCAGCAGCCCGGGACCTGGCGATACGCAGTATTTT.

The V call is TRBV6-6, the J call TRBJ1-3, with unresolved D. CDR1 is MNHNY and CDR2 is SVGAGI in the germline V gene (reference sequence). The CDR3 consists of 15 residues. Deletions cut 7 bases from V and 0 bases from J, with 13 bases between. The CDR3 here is CASTELGSSGNTIYF. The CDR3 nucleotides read TGTGCCAGCACGGAGTTGGGGAGCTCTGGAAACACCATATATTTT.

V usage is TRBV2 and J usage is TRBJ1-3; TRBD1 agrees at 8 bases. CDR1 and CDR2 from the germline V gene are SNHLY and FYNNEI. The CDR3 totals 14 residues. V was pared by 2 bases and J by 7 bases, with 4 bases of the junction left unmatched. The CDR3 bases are TGTGCCAGCAGTGAACCAAGACAGGGGAACACCATATATTTT. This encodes CASSEPRQGNTIYF.

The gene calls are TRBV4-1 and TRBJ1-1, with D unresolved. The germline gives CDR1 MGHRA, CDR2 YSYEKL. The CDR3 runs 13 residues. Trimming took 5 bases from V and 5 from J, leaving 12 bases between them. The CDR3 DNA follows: TGCGCCAGCAGCGAAGGCGGTCATACTGAAGCTTTCTTT. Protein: CASSEGGHTEAFF.